The 19 T cell receptor beta chains below were found in one sample sequenced in a study of glioma-infiltrating T cells. TCR alpha and beta CDR3 regions were amplified from RNA using iRepertoire nested multiplex PCR. TCRdb reanalysed the multiplex PCR reads using MiXCR and keeps one entry per CDR3 protein. The sample shows under 200,000 distinct CDR3 sequences, about 40% of them seen only once. Sequenced sample: glioma tissue, nonneoplastic brain tissue, or PBMCs (not recorded which). These receptors were taken from a human donor with low-grade glioma or glioblastoma, undergoing nonglioma brain surgery, or in good health (not recorded which).

This clonotype was seen more than once but under ten times. This chain joins TRBV20-1 and TRBJ2-6; TRBD1 matches at 9 bases. Germline-derived CDR1 and CDR2 are DFQATT and SNEGSKA (reference sequence). V gave up 3 bases and J gave up 1 base; unmatched junction bases: 7. This CDR3 spans 17 amino acids. The CDR3 loop reads CSARAGQGTSGANVLTF. The CDR3, as DNA: TGCAGTGCTAGGGCGGGACAGGGTACATCTGGGGCCAACGTCCTGACTTTC.

The chain joins TRBV9 to TRBJ2-1; TRBD2 matches 9 bases. V gave up 0 bases and J gave up 3 bases; unmatched junction bases: 4. Per the germline V gene, CDR1 is SGDLS and CDR2 is YYNGEE. The CDR3 is 16 residues long. This CDR3 is CASSVGLAGNYNEQFF. The CDR3 coding sequence is TGTGCCAGCAGCGTAGGTCTAGCGGGAAACTACAATGAGCAGTTCTTC.

This clonotype was counted only a few times. J is TRBJ1-4 and V is TRBV7-2; the match to TRBD1 covers 7 bases. The V and J ends lost 3 bases and 3 bases, in that order; junction bases with no gene match: 4. Germline V gene sequence: CDR1 SGHTA, CDR2 FQGNSA. CDR3 length: 15 residues. CDR3 sequence reads: CASSLNRGSNEKLFF. The CDR3, as DNA: TGTGCCAGCAGCTTGAACAGGGGTTCTAATGAAAAACTGTTTTTT.

As for this clonotype: This may arise from a read error, as a much more abundant clone is one base away. This sequence joins TRBV7-6 and TRBJ2-7; tentatively, D is TRBD1 or TRBD2 (7 bases each). CDR3 length: 16 amino acids. CDR1 is SGHVS, CDR2 FNYEAQ, per germline. Trimming left V 5 bases short and J 3 bases short, with 20 bases between. CDR3: CASSPQGGDRYYEQYF. CDR3 in DNA: TGTGCCAGCAGCCCACAAGGGGGGGACAGATACTACGAGCAGTACTTC. Based on the CDR3 plus reference TRBV7-6 and TRBJ2-7, the full variable domain is GAGVSQSPRYKVTKRGQDVALRCDPISGHVSLYWYRQALGQGPEFLTYFNYEAQQDKSGLPNDRFSAERPEGSISTLTIQRTEQRDSAMYRCASSPQGGDRYYEQYFGPGTRLTVT.

The sample holds many counts of this clonotype. The V and J genes are TRBV20-1 and TRBJ1-4; TRBD1 matches 9 bases. V lost 3 bases to trimming and J lost 5 bases; unmatched junction nucleotides: 1. The CDR3 totals 13 residues. The germline CDR1 and CDR2 sequences are DFQATT and SNEGSKA (reference sequence). The CDR3 here is CSARGTGNEKLFF. The CDR3 coding sequence is TGCAGTGCTAGGGGGACAGGGAATGAAAAACTGTTTTTT.

The chain carries TRBV19 and TRBJ1-5; D remains ambiguous. The CDR3 totals 15 residues. Trimming removed 6 bases at V and 4 bases at J, with 16 bases between. Germline V gene sequence: CDR1 LNHDA, CDR2 SQIVND (reference sequence). CDR3 residues: CASRRDGESNQPQHF. Written as DNA, the CDR3 is TGTGCCAGTAGACGCGACGGAGAGTCAAATCAGCCCCAGCATTTT.

This clonotype was counted ten times or more. The chain combines TRBV27 with TRBJ1-5; 10 nucleotides match TRBD1. Germline V gene sequence: CDR1 MNHEY, CDR2 SMNVEV (reference sequence). The CDR3 loop spans 21 amino acids. Trimming at V came to 8 bases and at J to 2 bases, leaving 24 bases not matched to a gene. CDR3 region: CASPLNPPTGQGKGGNQPQHF. The CDR3 nucleotides are TGTGCCAGCCCATTGAATCCCCCTACGGGACAGGGGAAGGGTGGCAATCAGCCCCAGCATTTT.

A single count supports this clonotype. This may come from a read error, since a much larger clone is one base off. The V call is TRBV3-1, the J call TRBJ2-7, with D perhaps matching TRBD2 (5 bases). Germline V CDR1 and CDR2: LGHDT, YNNKEL (reference sequence). The V end was cut by 2 bases, the J end by 3 bases, with 11 bases between. CDR3 length: 14 residues. The CDR3 DNA sequence: TGTGCCAGCAGCCAATCGGCGGGCTACTACGAGCAGTACTTC. Translating gives CASSQSAGYYEQYF.

This clonotype was picked up many times. The chain combines TRBV5-1 with TRBJ2-3; D is perhaps TRBD1 or TRBD2 (6 bases each). Germline V gene data show CDR1 as SGHRS and CDR2 as YFSETQ. V lost 4 bases, J lost 1 base, and 16 bases lay in between. The CDR3 extends over 16 amino acids. The CDR3 DNA is TGCGCCAGCAGCCTACGGAGGGGGGAAGGCACAGATACGCAGTATTTT. Protein sequence: CASSLRRGEGTDTQYF. The full variable domain, completed using reference TRBV5-1 and TRBJ2-3, is KAGVTQTPRYLIKTRGQQVTLSCSPISGHRSVSWYQQTPGQGLQFLFEYFSETQRNKGNFPGRFSGRQFSNSRSEMNVSTLELGDSALYLCASSLRRGEGTDTQYFGPGTRLTVL.

The gene calls are TRBV28 and TRBJ2-7, with TRBD1 matching over 12 bases. Germline assignment: CDR1 MDHEN and CDR2 SYDVKM. J lost 5 bases, V lost 2 bases, and 10 bases had no gene match. CDR3 length: 17 amino acids. As DNA, the CDR3 is TGTGCCAGCAGTTTAGATGGCGGGACAGGGGGCGCAAACGAGCAGTACTTC. Its protein is CASSLDGGTGGANEQYF.

The V gene is TRBV24-1, the J gene TRBJ2-1; 8 nucleotides agree with TRBD2. Germline CDR1 and CDR2: KGHDR and SFDVKD. The length of the CDR3 is 16 residues. V lost 4 bases and J lost 4; bases outside the gene matches: 8. In nucleotides, the CDR3 is TGTGCCACCAGTGACCCCTTTAGCGGGATTTACAATGAGCAGTTCTTC. Protein product: CATSDPFSGIYNEQFF.

About this clonotype itself: A much more abundant neighbour one base away suggests this may be a read error. The rearrangement joins TRBV28 to TRBJ2-2, with D perhaps matching TRBD2 (5 bases). This CDR3 has 14 residues. Germline V lookup: CDR1 MDHEN, CDR2 SYDVKM. CDR3 in DNA: TGTGCCACCCGATTGACGGAGAACACCGGGGAGCTGTTATTT. Translation: CATRLTENTGELLF.

This chain joins TRBV12-3 or TRBV12-4 and TRBJ2-5; TRBD1 is a possible D gene (6 bases). Trimming removed 5 bases at V and 5 bases at J, with 21 bases between. The CDR3 extends over 16 amino acids. The CDR3 DNA follows: TGTGCCAGCAGTGGGGGCGGACCGTCGTATTGGGAGACCCAGTACTTC. The encoded protein is CASSGGGPSYWETQYF.

The V gene is TRBV18, the J gene TRBJ2-1; D gene ambiguous. Looked up from germline, CDR1 is KGHSH and CDR2 is LQKENI. There are 19 residues in the CDR3. The V gene lost 2 bases and the J gene lost 3 bases, with 23 bases spanning the gap. CDR3 bases: TGTGCCAGCTCACCAATCCCTAGAGGCATTAGAAGCTGCTACAATGAGCAGTTCTTC. It yields the protein CASSPIPRGIRSCYNEQFF. The whole variable domain, filled in from reference TRBV18 and TRBJ2-1, reads NAGVMQNPRHLVRRRGQEARLRCSPMKGHSHVYWYRQLPEEGLKFMVYLQKENIIDESGMPKERFSAEFPKEGPSILRIQQVVRGDSAAYFCASSPIPRGIRSCYNEQFFGPGTRLTVL.

Ten or more counts support this clonotype. The V call is TRBV14, the J call TRBJ1-1; D not resolved. V was clipped by 0 bases and J by 3 bases, with 8 bases between them. In germline, CDR1 is SGHDN, CDR2 FVKESK. The CDR3 is made up of 14 amino acids. CDR3 bases: TGTGCCAGCAGCCAAGATATTGGCCACACTGAAGCTTTCTTT. Amino acid sequence: CASSQDIGHTEAFF.

Details on this clonotype: This may be a read error: a much more frequent sequence differs by one nucleotide. For the CDR3, the DNA is TGTGCCAGCAGTCCCGACAAGGTCAAGACCCAGTACTTC. Its protein is CASSPDKVKTQYF. The J gene is TRBJ2-5, the V gene TRBV2, with D unclear. Germline values: CDR1 SNHLY, CDR2 FYNNEI. V was cut by 5 bases and J by 6 bases, with 13 bases left in between. CDR3 size: 13 residues.

Ten or more counts support this clonotype. V gene TRBV20-1 combines with J gene TRBJ1-5; 8 nucleotides agree with TRBD1. The V gene's germline CDR1 is DFQATT and CDR2 SNEGSKA (reference sequence). The length of the CDR3 is 13 residues. J was trimmed by 5 bases and V by 5 bases; bases with no gene match: 5. CDR3 bases: TGCAGTGCTGGAGGACAGGGAGATCAGCCCCAGCATTTT. It specifies CSAGGQGDQPQHF.

The rearrangement joins TRBV28 to TRBJ2-5, with D possibly matching TRBD2 (5 bases). CDR1 is MDHEN and CDR2 is SYDVKM in the germline V gene. With 3 bases removed from V and 6 bases from J, the gap between germline ends came to 17 bases. The CDR3 runs to 15 residues. DNA for the CDR3: TGTGCCAGCAGTTTCACGAATAGTGGGAGACAGACCCAGTACTTC. This sequence encodes CASSFTNSGRQTQYF.

Points on this clonotype: A much larger clone differs by one base, so this may be a read error. The rearrangement links TRBV4-2 to TRBJ2-1; TRBD1 agrees at 7 bases. The germline gives CDR1 LGHNA, CDR2 YNFKEQ. The CDR3 is 18 amino acids. The CDR3 DNA is TGTGCCACCAGCCAAGATAGCCCGGGACAGCATAAAGTGAATGAGCAGTTCTTC. Translated: CATSQDSPGQHKVNEQFF.